This is a list of T cell receptor beta chains from one sample in a study of early T cells in non-severe SARS-CoV-2 infection. TCRdb ran MiXCR on the 5' RACE reads and lists one entry per CDR3 protein. The sample has 55,000 to 70,000 distinct CDR3 sequences, 12% seen once. The sequenced sample consisted of whole blood. The receptor source for this set is an adult who was a healthcare worker with PCR-confirmed SARS-CoV-2 infection or an uninfected control (not recorded which). Each CDR3 is given without its conserved first and last residue. Fields, in order: CDR3 length, V gene, J gene, CDR3 protein.

cdr3_length: 13; v_call: TRBV27; j_call: TRBJ2-3; cdr3_aa: ASSLVRSSTDTQY
cdr3_length: 13; v_call: TRBV20-1; j_call: TRBJ2-7; cdr3_aa: SARDPGGTSNEQY
cdr3_length: 8; v_call: TRBV29-1; j_call: TRBJ2-1; cdr3_aa: SVGEFKQF
cdr3_length: 13; v_call: TRBV4-1; j_call: TRBJ1-2; cdr3_aa: ASSQDSQGFYGYT
cdr3_length: 12; v_call: TRBV18; j_call: TRBJ2-7; cdr3_aa: ASSRRSDSYEQY
cdr3_length: 13; v_call: TRBV12-3/TRBV12-4; j_call: TRBJ1-2; cdr3_aa: ASSLGQSVNYGYT
cdr3_length: 13; v_call: TRBV6-6; j_call: TRBJ1-6; cdr3_aa: ASSYGIGRGSPLH
cdr3_length: 11; v_call: TRBV29-1; j_call: TRBJ1-1; cdr3_aa: SVHARGNTEAF
cdr3_length: 11; v_call: TRBV6-6; j_call: TRBJ1-2; cdr3_aa: ASSSYEMTGGF
cdr3_length: 11; v_call: TRBV20-1; j_call: TRBJ1-2; cdr3_aa: SARQALNYGYT
cdr3_length: 9; v_call: TRBV29-1; j_call: TRBJ1-1; cdr3_aa: SVETPGEAF
cdr3_length: 11; v_call: TRBV3-1; j_call: TRBJ1-1; cdr3_aa: ASSQGGGRRAF
cdr3_length: 9; v_call: TRBV7-9; j_call: TRBJ2-5; cdr3_aa: ASSRQGPQY
cdr3_length: 12; v_call: TRBV6-5; j_call: TRBJ2-1; cdr3_aa: ASSPTDSLASQF
cdr3_length: 11; v_call: TRBV12-5; j_call: TRBJ1-2; cdr3_aa: ASAATAYYGYT
cdr3_length: 13; v_call: TRBV10-3; j_call: TRBJ2-1; cdr3_aa: AIGTVAGFTNEQF
cdr3_length: 10; v_call: TRBV29-1; j_call: TRBJ2-5; cdr3_aa: SVFRAPETQY
cdr3_length: 13; v_call: TRBV5-4; j_call: TRBJ1-1; cdr3_aa: ASSLDLVDDTEAF
cdr3_length: 12; v_call: TRBV5-8; j_call: TRBJ1-1; cdr3_aa: ASSLQKLNTEAF
cdr3_length: 12; v_call: TRBV6-1; j_call: TRBJ1-1; cdr3_aa: ASSERGRNGGAF
cdr3_length: 12; v_call: TRBV7-2; j_call: TRBJ2-3; cdr3_aa: ASSPGFGVDTQY
cdr3_length: 14; v_call: TRBV7-9; j_call: TRBJ2-5; cdr3_aa: ASSLQRPGGGETQY
cdr3_length: 13; v_call: TRBV27; j_call: TRBJ1-1; cdr3_aa: ASSLTGTGNTEAF
cdr3_length: 13; v_call: TRBV20-1; j_call: TRBJ1-2; cdr3_aa: SAPPGQVNNYGYT
cdr3_length: 12; v_call: TRBV5-1; j_call: TRBJ2-5; cdr3_aa: ASIPGPPSETQY
cdr3_length: 13; v_call: TRBV7-9; j_call: TRBJ1-1; cdr3_aa: ASKGTRMRVTEAF
cdr3_length: 15; v_call: TRBV6-5; j_call: TRBJ2-7; cdr3_aa: ASSYQGTWSPSYEQY
cdr3_length: 10; v_call: TRBV29-1; j_call: TRBJ1-4; cdr3_aa: SVEETQGKLF
cdr3_length: 12; v_call: TRBV12-3/TRBV12-4; j_call: TRBJ1-1; cdr3_aa: ASSYKRGNTEAF
cdr3_length: 11; v_call: TRBV27; j_call: TRBJ2-7; cdr3_aa: ASSLAGTGEQY
cdr3_length: 14; v_call: TRBV11-2; j_call: TRBJ2-1; cdr3_aa: ASSEYAGLGLMEQF
cdr3_length: 12; v_call: TRBV6-2/TRBV6-3; j_call: TRBJ2-5; cdr3_aa: ASTDPPGGETQY
cdr3_length: 12; v_call: TRBV12-3/TRBV12-4; j_call: TRBJ1-1; cdr3_aa: ASSFFGGNTEAF
cdr3_length: 12; v_call: TRBV19; j_call: TRBJ1-1; cdr3_aa: ASRQTGPDTEAF
cdr3_length: 12; v_call: TRBV12-3/TRBV12-4; j_call: TRBJ2-2; cdr3_aa: ASTPNHGTGELF
cdr3_length: 13; v_call: TRBV19; j_call: TRBJ2-6; cdr3_aa: ASIKGSSGANVLT
cdr3_length: 13; v_call: TRBV20-1; j_call: TRBJ2-7; cdr3_aa: SAPRPGGRTYEQY
cdr3_length: 13; v_call: TRBV9; j_call: TRBJ1-4; cdr3_aa: ASSGTVATNEKLF
cdr3_length: 13; v_call: TRBV6-2/TRBV6-3; j_call: TRBJ2-7; cdr3_aa: ASSPPAGLGDEQY
cdr3_length: 12; v_call: TRBV5-6; j_call: TRBJ1-1; cdr3_aa: ASRDASTNTEAF
cdr3_length: 14; v_call: TRBV5-1; j_call: TRBJ2-2; cdr3_aa: ASSLASGGVTGELF
cdr3_length: 14; v_call: TRBV7-2; j_call: TRBJ2-1; cdr3_aa: ASSLKGGHPVNEQF
cdr3_length: 9; v_call: TRBV20-1; j_call: TRBJ1-2; cdr3_aa: SASSGAGYT
cdr3_length: 11; v_call: TRBV20-1; j_call: TRBJ2-5; cdr3_aa: SADRQGQETQY
cdr3_length: 13; v_call: TRBV6-5; j_call: TRBJ1-2; cdr3_aa: ASSVGGRRDYGYT
cdr3_length: 12; v_call: TRBV6-1; j_call: TRBJ1-5; cdr3_aa: ASSEGAENQPQH
cdr3_length: 12; v_call: TRBV28; j_call: TRBJ1-1; cdr3_aa: ASRTGALNTEAF
cdr3_length: 12; v_call: TRBV7-2; j_call: TRBJ2-5; cdr3_aa: ASSRGLGEETQY
cdr3_length: 13; v_call: TRBV29-1; j_call: TRBJ2-3; cdr3_aa: SVEASTVGTDTQY
cdr3_length: 13; v_call: TRBV11-2; j_call: TRBJ2-7; cdr3_aa: ASSRGRTLGGEQY
cdr3_length: 12; v_call: TRBV30; j_call: TRBJ1-5; cdr3_aa: AWGEGRGNQPQH
cdr3_length: 13; v_call: TRBV7-6; j_call: TRBJ1-2; cdr3_aa: ASSATGPGDYGYT
cdr3_length: 12; v_call: TRBV2; j_call: TRBJ2-7; cdr3_aa: ASSGGYNSYEQY
cdr3_length: 13; v_call: TRBV7-9; j_call: TRBJ2-7; cdr3_aa: ASSRPPGQSYEQY
cdr3_length: 16; v_call: TRBV6-5; j_call: TRBJ1-6; cdr3_aa: ASSYSPGQGGYNSPLH